This T cell receptor (beta chain) was recorded in a study of T-cell reconstitution after alpha-beta-depleted transplantation in children. This clonotype was picked up a small number of times. The CDR3 has 11 residues. Germline V gene sequence: CDR1 MNHEY, CDR2 SMNVEV (reference sequence). V was shortened by 8 bases and J by 12 bases, with 14 bases between the two germline ends. Using unique molecular identifiers, the investigators prepared the TCRbeta library. In TCRdb, the PCR reads were re-called with MiXCR into one record per CDR3 protein. The sample consists of a few hundred thousand distinct CDR3 sequences, about a tenth of them appearing once.

This receptor was obtained from a human donor who donated a stem cell graft to a child with acute lymphoblastic leukemia. This rearrangement joins TRBV27 to TRBJ2-1; D may be TRBD1 (6 bases). Material: PBMCs from the stem cell graft donor, obtained from the stem cell graft. The CDR3 sequence is CASSTGSGQFF. The DNA for the CDR3 is TGTGCCAGCTCTACAGGGTCGGGGCAGTTCTTC.